This TCR beta chain was recovered during a study of blood T cell repertoires in COVID-19. Overall study context: Collection of acute and convalescent COVID-19 samples took place in the United States, Italy and Spain. PBMCs, B-cell-depleted T cells, or T cells were the source of the cDNA or gDNA that made up the material.

V gave up 8 bases and J gave up 7 bases, with 20 bases separating them. The CDR3 has 14 residues. Per the germline V gene, CDR1 is SNHLY and CDR2 is FYNNEI. Seattle patients were enrolled while actively infected and followed longitudinally. Original handling: Amplification from reference gene primers served as the basis for estimated nucleated cell counts. The table came from immunoSEQ multiplex PCR; TCRdb's copy has only in-frame clones and leaves some out. That table supplies the V and J calls and clone size; D and trimming were determined from the DNA. The data contain 200,000 to 300,000 clones, about nine tenths of them singletons.

The sample was peripheral blood. J is TRBJ2-5 and V is TRBV2; the D is unclear. The TCR was taken from a man in his thirties or forties with COVID-19, enrolled during active disease. CDR3 protein: CASRYSIESGTQYF. CDR3 nucleotide sequence: TGTGCCAGCCGATACTCCATAGAATCCGGGACCCAGTACTTC.